The 31 T cell receptor beta chains presented below share a single source sample, sequenced in a study of T cell responses to AZD1222 COVID-19 vaccine (dated by TCRdb to the early 2020s). Receptor amplification or capture employed the immunoSEQ multiplex PCR assay. Entries here come from immuneACCESS through TCRdb and include only in-frame sequences with V and J called. Some clones fail to appear in such tables; in the studies checked, an unresolved V gene covers under half of the shortfall, and the cause of the remainder is unknown. A total of some 140,000 clones appear in this sample, around nine tenths of them only once. Of the sample, 1.6% falls within the top ten clones. The time point label, read with the paper, signifies: baseline before first vaccination. Sequencing was performed on peripheral blood, taken on day 0 of AZD1222 vaccination. The receptors come from an adult in good health.

This clone was seen a single time. The chain is built from TRBV7-2 and TRBJ2-7, with 11 bases matching TRBD2. There are 16 residues in the CDR3. Germline V gene data show CDR1 as SGHTA and CDR2 as FQGNSA. V was pared by 0 bases and J by 5 bases, with 6 bases of the junction left unmatched. The DNA of the CDR3 is TGTGCCAGCAGCTTAGCTGTAGCGGGAGGGTCCCACGAGCAGTACTTC. Translation: CASSLAVAGGSHEQYF. The full variable domain, its missing parts supplied by reference TRBV7-2 and TRBJ2-7, is GAGVSQSPSNKVTEKGKDVELRCDPISGHTALYWYRQSLGQGLEFLIYFQGNSAPDKSGLPSDRFSAERTGGSVSTLTIQRTQQEDSAVYLCASSLAVAGGSHEQYFGPGTRLTVT.

This rearrangement joins TRBV4-3 to TRBJ2-7; weak D call: TRBD1 (5 bases). CDR1 is LGHNA, CDR2 YSLEER, per germline. The CDR3 has 13 amino acids. V was trimmed by 3 bases and J by 5 bases, leaving 11 bases between them. The CDR3 region is CASSQGRLNEQYF. The CDR3 DNA follows: TGCGCCAGCAGCCAGGGGCGCTTAAACGAGCAGTACTTC.

This sequence joins TRBV2 and TRBJ1-2; TRBD1 is a possible D gene (5 bases). Germline V gives CDR1 SNHLY, CDR2 FYNNEI. V gave up 6 bases and J gave up 6 bases, with 14 bases separating them. The CDR3 extends over 13 amino acids. CDR3 bases: TGTGCCAGCAGCCCACAGGCTTCCGATGGCTACACCTTC. Its protein product is CASSPQASDGYTF.

This clone was picked up one time. The chain recombines TRBV6-2 or TRBV6-3 with TRBJ2-1; no firm D call. In germline, CDR1 is MNHEY, CDR2 SVGEGT. CDR3 length equals 16 residues. V dropped 6 bases and J dropped 6 bases, with 21 bases sitting between them. CDR3 amino acids: CASSPGRSRSSNEQFF. For the CDR3, the DNA is TGTGCCAGCAGCCCTGGCCGTTCGAGGAGTAGCAATGAGCAGTTCTTC.

The count of this clone is one. The chain recombines TRBV5-1 with TRBJ1-2; TRBD1 is a possible D gene (5 bases). V was clipped by 0 bases and J by 4 bases, with 10 bases between them. The CDR3 loop spans 14 amino acids. CDR1 is SGHRS and CDR2 is YFSETQ in the germline V gene. The CDR3 spells CASSLAGGGYGYTF. CDR3 DNA sequence: TGCGCCAGCAGCTTGGCCGGGGGAGGCTATGGCTACACCTTC. The entire variable domain, with the rest obtained from reference TRBV5-1 and TRBJ1-2, is as follows: KAGVTQTPRYLIKTRGQQVTLSCSPISGHRSVSWYQQTPGQGLQFLFEYFSETQRNKGNFPGRFSGRQFSNSRSEMNVSTLELGDSALYLCASSLAGGGYGYTFGSGTRLTVV.

This chain uses TRBV27 with TRBJ2-7; 7 bases agree with TRBD2. Losses at the gene ends were 2 bases for V and 4 bases for J; bases not matched to a gene: 8. There are 15 residues in the CDR3. Germline values: CDR1 MNHEY, CDR2 SMNVEV (reference sequence). CDR3 nucleotide sequence: TGTGCCAGCAGTTTAGGAGCGGGAAGTAAGTACGAGCAGTACTTC. This translates into CASSLGAGSKYEQYF.

The chain employs TRBV20-1 and TRBJ2-5; 7 nucleotides line up with TRBD2. V lost 3 bases, J lost 4 bases, and 14 bases stayed unmatched. The CDR3 is made up of 16 amino acids. Germline V lookup: CDR1 DFQATT, CDR2 SNEGSKA (reference sequence). Written as DNA, the CDR3 is TGCAGTGCTAGTCCCCGTACTAGCGTTGTTAGAGAGACCCAGTACTTC. Its protein product is CSASPRTSVVRETQYF.

The gene calls are TRBV27 and TRBJ1-5; D not certain. CDR1 and CDR2 from the germline V gene are MNHEY and SMNVEV (reference sequence). Trimming left V 4 bases short and J 5 bases short, with 12 bases between. This CDR3 comprises 14 residues. CDR3 coding DNA: TGTGCCAGCAGTTCGGTGAATAGGGATCAGCCCCAGCATTTT. This codes for CASSSVNRDQPQHF.

The chain has TRBV6-2 or TRBV6-3 and TRBJ1-4; D unclear. This CDR3 has 17 residues. V dropped 6 bases and J dropped 0 bases, with 17 bases sitting between them. Germline CDR1 reads MNHEY; CDR2 reads SVGEGT. Here the CDR3 reads CASSPLQSQATNEKLFF. CDR3 sequence (DNA): TGTGCCAGCAGCCCGTTACAGAGTCAAGCAACTAATGAAAAACTGTTTTTT.

This chain joins TRBV5-8 and TRBJ2-2, with a weak D call TRBD1 (6 bases). V lost 5 bases to trimming and J lost 0 bases, with 17 bases between them. This CDR3 spans 17 amino acids. Germline assignment: CDR1 SGHTS and CDR2 YDEGEE. The DNA for the CDR3 is TGTGCCAGCAGGGGGGCGCGAGGGACCTCGAACACCGGGGAGCTGTTTTTT. It is translated as CASRGARGTSNTGELFF.

The rearrangement links TRBV18 to TRBJ2-7, with a weak D call TRBD1 (5 bases). V was pared by 3 bases and J by 4 bases, with 16 bases between. Germline V gives CDR1 KGHSH, CDR2 LQKENI. The CDR3 totals 15 residues. DNA of the CDR3: TGTGCCAGCTCACCGGAGCAGGGTTTAGATTACGAGCAGTACTTC. It encodes CASSPEQGLDYEQYF.

The chain recombines TRBV7-8 with TRBJ2-1; 10 bases agree with TRBD1. With 5 bases clipped from V and 5 bases from J, the junction kept 6 bases outside the gene matches. The CDR3 consists of 15 residues. Germline-derived CDR1 and CDR2 are SGHVS and FQNEAQ. For the CDR3, the DNA is TGTGCCAGCAGCCGCCGGGACAGGGGAGACAATGAGCAGTTCTTC. It codes for CASSRRDRGDNEQFF.

This clone came up a few times. The J gene is TRBJ2-5, the V gene TRBV4-3; D gene uncertain. Per germline, CDR1 LGHNA and CDR2 YSLEER. The CDR3 length is 17 residues. The ends were cut back, 0 bases at V and 5 bases at J, with 19 bases in the middle. The CDR3 loop reads CASSQDYNGFRIETQYF. Here the CDR3 DNA reads TGCGCCAGCAGCCAAGATTATAATGGATTTAGGATCGAGACCCAGTACTTC.

This clone was found a few times. This chain uses TRBV6-2 or TRBV6-3 with TRBJ2-7, with TRBD2 matching over 8 bases. The germline V gene has CDR1 MNHEY and CDR2 SVGEGT. This CDR3 has 16 residues. J lost 3 bases, V lost 0 bases, and 7 bases had no gene match. This chain's CDR3 is CASSYSLSGIDYEQYF. The CDR3, as DNA: TGTGCCAGCAGTTACTCCCTTAGCGGGATAGACTACGAGCAGTACTTC.

The chain employs TRBV27 and TRBJ1-4; 7 bases map to TRBD1. The CDR3 contains 14 residues. V gave up 6 bases and J gave up 5 bases; unmatched junction bases: 6. CDR1 MNHEY and CDR2 SMNVEV come from the germline V gene (reference sequence). CDR3 region: CASRPRGLNEKLFF. In nucleotides, the CDR3 is TGTGCCAGCAGACCCAGGGGGTTAAATGAAAAACTGTTTTTT.

The V gene is TRBV5-1, the J gene TRBJ2-5; tentatively, D is TRBD2 (7 bases). CDR3 size: 14 residues. V shed 0 bases and J shed 3 bases, with 9 bases lying between them. Germline V lookup: CDR1 SGHRS, CDR2 YFSETQ. CDR3 nucleotide sequence: TGCGCCAGCAGCTTGGGGGGGGGCAAAGAGACCCAGTACTTC. This codes for CASSLGGGKETQYF.

In DNA, the CDR3 is TGTGCCAGTAGTAAGGGGACTCTGAACACTGAAGCTTTCTTT. This codes for CASSKGTLNTEAFF. The rearrangement links TRBV19 to TRBJ1-1; possibly TRBD1 for D (5 bases). This CDR3 region has 14 residues. V lost 4 bases, J lost 0 bases, and 9 bases lay in between. Per the germline V gene, CDR1 is LNHDA and CDR2 is SQIVND (reference sequence).

The chain carries TRBV7-2 and TRBJ2-1, with 8 nucleotides matching TRBD2. The germline V gene encodes CDR1 SGHTA and CDR2 FQGNSA. Trimming cost V 2 bases and J 7 bases; bases outside gene matches: 16. The CDR3 consists of 18 residues. Here the CDR3 DNA reads TGTGCCAGCAGCTTACTAGGGTTAGCGGGATACTTAGGTAATGAGCAGTTCTTC. Its protein product is CASSLLGLAGYLGNEQFF.

The rearrangement joins TRBV7-2 to TRBJ1-3; possibly TRBD1 for D (5 bases). Germline V CDR1 and CDR2: SGHTA, FQGNSA. The CDR3 runs 14 residues. V gave up 8 bases and J gave up 3 bases, with 14 bases separating them. CDR3 region: CASRTGTIGNTIYF. The CDR3 DNA follows: TGTGCCAGCCGTACCGGGACTATTGGAAACACCATATATTTT. The whole variable domain, remainder taken from reference TRBV7-2 and TRBJ1-3, is GAGVSQSPSNKVTEKGKDVELRCDPISGHTALYWYRQSLGQGLEFLIYFQGNSAPDKSGLPSDRFSAERTGGSVSTLTIQRTQQEDSAVYLCASRTGTIGNTIYFGEGSWLTVV.

The V and J genes are TRBV27 and TRBJ1-5, with D tentatively TRBD1 (5 bases). Trimming removed 5 bases at V and 6 bases at J, with 20 bases between. Looked up from germline, CDR1 is MNHEY and CDR2 is SMNVEV (reference sequence). The CDR3 has 16 residues. CDR3 bases: TGTGCCAGCAGTCTTACTGGGGGAGGGTCTGTTCAGCCCCAGCATTTT. Protein: CASSLTGGGSVQPQHF.

The V and J genes are TRBV6-4 and TRBJ2-1; maybe TRBD2 (6 bases). This CDR3 is 13 amino acids long. The ends were cut back, 6 bases at V and 4 bases at J, with 10 bases in the middle. From germline, CDR1 is MRHNA and CDR2 SNTAGT. The CDR3 bases are TGTGCCAGCAGCCACGGGACTTACAATGAGCAGTTCTTC. Its protein product is CASSHGTYNEQFF.

The J gene is TRBJ2-1, the V gene TRBV27, with 7 bases that match TRBD1. Looked up from germline, CDR1 is MNHEY and CDR2 is SMNVEV (reference sequence). Losses at the gene ends were 7 bases for V and 2 bases for J; bases not matched to a gene: 2. The CDR3 consists of 13 residues. CDR3 residues: CASTTGPYNEQFF. In DNA, the CDR3 is TGTGCCAGCACGACAGGGCCCTACAATGAGCAGTTCTTC.

The rearrangement uses TRBV27 and TRBJ2-3, with TRBD2 matching over 16 bases. There are 16 residues in the CDR3. V was pared by 6 bases and J by 5 bases, with 5 bases of the junction left unmatched. Germline loops: CDR1 MNHEY, CDR2 SMNVEV (reference sequence). CDR3 region: CASRGTSGGAVDTQYF. CDR3 sequence (DNA): TGTGCCAGCAGGGGGACTAGCGGGGGGGCAGTAGATACGCAGTATTTT.

This chain uses TRBV7-9 with TRBJ2-1; D gene uncertain. V lost 7 bases and J lost 0, with 13 bases in between. From germline, CDR1 is SEHNR and CDR2 FQNEAQ (reference sequence). The CDR3 spans 15 residues. CDR3 sequence (DNA): TGTGCCAGCACCCCCCCCGGCTACTCCTACAATGAGCAGTTCTTC. It translates to CASTPPGYSYNEQFF.

The chain recombines TRBV28 with TRBJ2-3; possible D gene TRBD1, 5 bases. Germline V gene sequence: CDR1 MDHEN, CDR2 SYDVKM. This CDR3 contains 12 residues. V was pared by 8 bases and J by 3 bases, with 9 bases between. The CDR3 region is CASVTGTDTQYF. DNA for the CDR3: TGTGCCAGCGTTACAGGAACAGATACGCAGTATTTT. The whole variable domain, filled in from reference TRBV28 and TRBJ2-3, reads DVKVTQSSRYLVKRTGEKVFLECVQDMDHENMFWYRQDPGLGLRLIYFSYDVKMKEKGDIPEGYSVSREKKERFSLILESASTNQTSMYLCASVTGTDTQYFGPGTRLTVL.

The rearrangement links TRBV3-1 (or the pseudogene TRBV3-2) to TRBJ2-7, with 10 bases fitting TRBD2. This CDR3 is 18 amino acids long. CDR1 LGHDT and CDR2 YNNKEL come from the germline V gene (reference sequence). Trimming took 0 bases from V and 3 from J; bases not matched to a gene: 11. The CDR3 sequence is CASSQEPSSGRALYEQYF. In DNA, the CDR3 is TGTGCCAGCAGCCAAGAGCCCTCCAGCGGGAGGGCCCTCTACGAGCAGTACTTC.

This sequence joins TRBV5-1 and TRBJ1-3; D not resolved. CDR3 length equals 13 residues. The germline CDR1 and CDR2 sequences are SGHRS and YFSETQ. Between the trimmed V and J ends, which lost 5 bases and 0 bases, there was a span of 6 bases. The CDR3 region has the DNA TGCGCCAGCAGACCGAGCTCTGGAAACACCATATATTTT. Translation: CASRPSSGNTIYF.

This clone was found once. This rearrangement joins TRBV19 to TRBJ2-2; D possibly corresponds to TRBD1 (6 bases). Trimming left V 4 bases short and J 5 bases short, with 8 bases between. The CDR3 has 13 amino acids. Germline CDR1 and CDR2: LNHDA and SQIVND (reference sequence). CDR3 sequence (DNA): TGTGCCAGTAGTAGCAGGGGAACCGGGGAGCTGTTTTTT. This codes for CASSSRGTGELFF.

This chain links TRBV25-1 with TRBJ2-5; no definite D call. The CDR3 is made up of 11 amino acids. Germline CDR1 and CDR2: MGHDK and SYGVNS. Deletions cut 4 bases from V and 2 bases from J, with 2 bases between. The CDR3 DNA is TGTGCCAGCAGTGTACAAGAGACCCAGTACTTC. Its protein product is CASSVQETQYF.

V usage is TRBV11-2 and J usage is TRBJ1-5; no definite D call. Trimming removed 5 bases from V and 0 bases from J, with 8 bases in between. The CDR3 consists of 14 residues. Germline V gene data show CDR1 as SGHAT and CDR2 as FQNNGV. The CDR3 reads CASSPEYSNQPQHF. The CDR3 DNA follows: TGTGCCAGCAGCCCAGAGTATAGCAATCAGCCCCAGCATTTT.

The J gene is TRBJ2-1, the V gene TRBV4-2; D is undetermined. Trimming cost V 3 bases and J 4 bases, with 10 bases left between them. The CDR3 extends over 14 amino acids. Per the germline V gene, CDR1 is LGHNA and CDR2 is YNFKEQ. For the CDR3, the DNA is TGTGCCAGCAGCCAGGACGGAAGGTACAATGAGCAGTTCTTC. Translation gives CASSQDGRYNEQFF.